This section outlines one TCR beta chain sequence together with its context. Survey-level TCR beta sequencing used the immunoSEQ assay. The data were produced by immunoSEQ multiplex PCR, yet TCRdb's version contains in-frame clones alone and is incomplete. Of 55,000 to 70,000 clones listed, just under 95% are singletons. With V trimmed by 5 bases and J by 4 bases, 16 bases remained unmatched. The CDR3 runs 17 residues. Germline V gene sequence: CDR1 SEHNR, CDR2 FQNEAQ (reference sequence). Sample: PBMCs. The rearrangement uses TRBV7-9 and TRBJ1-1, with 7 nucleotides matching TRBD1. The clonotype comes from a man aged 40-49 years with rheumatoid arthritis. The CDR3 reads CASSLGTTGEFTTEAFF. The CDR3 nucleotides read TGTGCCAGCAGCCTCGGAACCACAGGGGAATTTACCACTGAAGCTTTCTTT.